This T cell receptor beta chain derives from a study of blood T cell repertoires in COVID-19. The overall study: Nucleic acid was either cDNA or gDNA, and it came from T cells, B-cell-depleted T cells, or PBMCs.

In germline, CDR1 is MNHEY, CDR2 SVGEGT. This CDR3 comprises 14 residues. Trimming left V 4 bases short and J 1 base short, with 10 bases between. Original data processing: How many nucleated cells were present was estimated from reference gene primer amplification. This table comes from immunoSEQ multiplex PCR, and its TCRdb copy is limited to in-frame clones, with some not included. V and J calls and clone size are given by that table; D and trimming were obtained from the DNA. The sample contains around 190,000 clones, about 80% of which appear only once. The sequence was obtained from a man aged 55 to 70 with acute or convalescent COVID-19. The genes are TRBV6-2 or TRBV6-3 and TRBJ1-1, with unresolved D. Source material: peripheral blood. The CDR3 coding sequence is TGTGCCAGCAGTTTAAGCTACCCGAACACTGAAGCTTTCTTT. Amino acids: CASSLSYPNTEAFF.